What follows is one TCR beta chain and its context. The data were taken from a study of control samples from healthy donors and cancer patients. The repertoire was sequenced with immunoSEQ multiplex PCR; TCRdb's copy has only in-frame clones and lacks some. The profile shows roughly 74,000 clones, about 93% of them singletons. The CDR3 has 15 amino acids. Germline V gene sequence: CDR1 MNHEY, CDR2 SVGAGI. The V segment lost 8 bases and the J segment 5 bases; nucleotides outside the gene matches: 9. The sample consisted of blood. This receptor was obtained from a woman aged 18-29 years in good health. The chain links TRBV6-5 to TRBJ2-2, with 9 positions matching TRBD1. CDR3 sequence: CASALQGARTGELFF. For the CDR3, the DNA is TGTGCCAGCGCCCTACAGGGGGCGCGGACCGGGGAGCTGTTTTTT.